Presented here are 9 T cell receptor beta chains from one specimen sequenced in a study of T-cell reconstitution after alpha-beta-depleted transplantation in children. Researchers prepared the TCRbeta library using unique molecular identifiers, the study reports. MiXCR, applied by TCRdb to the PCR reads, yields one record per CDR3 protein. This table has 250,000 to 400,000 distinct CDR3 sequences, approximately 23% appearing once. The material was PBMCs, mostly from graft donor cells, obtained 180 days after TCRalphabeta/CD19-depleted stem cell transplant. These receptors originate from a male patient younger than 18 who had a stem cell transplant for acute lymphoblastic leukemia, so the T cells may come from the graft donor.

The V call is TRBV6-2 or TRBV6-3, the J call TRBJ2-7, with unresolved D. V shed 1 base and J shed 0 bases, with 10 bases lying between them. The CDR3 has 15 residues. The germline CDR1 and CDR2 sequences are MNHEY and SVGEGT. CDR3 residues: CASSYLIPSSYEQYF. The DNA for the CDR3 is TGTGCCAGCAGTTACTTGATCCCGAGCTCCTACGAGCAGTACTTC.

The J gene is TRBJ2-7, the V gene TRBV7-2; 8 bases agree with TRBD2. Unmatched junction bases numbered 3, after V lost 5 bases and J lost 3 bases. Germline V gene sequence: CDR1 SGHTA, CDR2 FQGNSA. The CDR3 length is 13 residues. The CDR3 sequence: CASSHGTSYEQYF. The CDR3 bases are TGTGCCAGCAGCCACGGGACTAGCTACGAGCAGTACTTC.

The rearrangement joins TRBV27 to TRBJ2-3; D gene uncertain. CDR1 and CDR2 from the germline V gene are MNHEY and SMNVEV (reference sequence). With 1 base removed from V and 6 bases from J, the gap between germline ends came to 8 bases. The CDR3 totals 13 residues. CDR3 protein: CASSLYLLDTQYF. CDR3 DNA: TGTGCCAGCAGTTTATATCTTTTGGATACGCAGTATTTT.

This clonotype occurred many times. The genes are TRBV7-6 and TRBJ2-2; D may be TRBD1 (5 bases). Germline V gene data show CDR1 as SGHVS and CDR2 as FNYEAQ. The CDR3 runs 16 residues. V was shortened by 4 bases and J by 2 bases, with 14 bases between the two germline ends. The CDR3 spells CASSSTLGQNTGELFF. For the CDR3, the DNA is TGTGCCAGCAGCTCAACACTCGGACAAAACACCGGGGAGCTGTTTTTT.

The rearrangement links TRBV19 to TRBJ1-1, with a tentative D call TRBD1 (5 bases). Trimming removed 3 bases at V and 1 base at J, with 12 bases between. The CDR3 has 15 amino acids. The germline V gene has CDR1 LNHDA and CDR2 SQIVND (reference sequence). The DNA of the CDR3 is TGTGCCAGTAGTATTGCCCTCACAGGGAACACTGAAGCTTTCTTT. It translates to CASSIALTGNTEAFF.

This chain links TRBV7-8 with TRBJ2-7; 8 nucleotides agree with TRBD1. In germline, CDR1 is SGHVS, CDR2 FQNEAQ. V lost 3 bases to trimming and J lost 2 bases; unmatched junction nucleotides: 9. The CDR3 extends over 16 amino acids. The CDR3 loop is CASSLRTGLLTYEQYF. Written as DNA, the CDR3 is TGTGCCAGCAGCTTGAGGACAGGGCTACTTACCTACGAGCAGTACTTC. The full variable domain, its missing parts supplied by reference TRBV7-8 and TRBJ2-7, is GAGVSQSPRYKVAKRGQDVALRCDPISGHVSLFWYQQALGQGPEFLTYFQNEAQLDKSGLPSDRFFAERPEGSVSTLKIQRTQQEDSAVYLCASSLRTGLLTYEQYFGPGTRLTVT.

The chain uses TRBV5-1 and TRBJ1-1, with unresolved D. This CDR3 has 13 residues. Germline lookup yields CDR1 SGHRS and CDR2 YFSETQ. Trimming removed 1 base from V and 6 bases from J, with 10 bases in between. The CDR3 region is CASSLSQFAEAFF. The CDR3 DNA follows: TGCGCCAGCAGCTTGAGCCAGTTTGCTGAAGCTTTCTTT.

In this sample, this clonotype turned up a few times. This chain connects TRBV20-1 to TRBJ1-2, with 7 positions matching TRBD1. The length of the CDR3 is 16 residues. V lost 6 bases, J lost 4 bases, and 17 bases stayed unmatched. Germline-derived CDR1 and CDR2 are DFQATT and SNEGSKA (reference sequence). This CDR3 is CSAWDRTSEESYGYTF. The CDR3 DNA reads TGCAGTGCCTGGGACAGAACCTCCGAAGAGTCCTATGGCTACACCTTC.

As DNA, the CDR3 is TGTGCCAGCAGCTCTAGCGGCCCCTTCTACGAGCAGTACTTC. Protein: CASSSSGPFYEQYF. The genes are TRBV13 and TRBJ2-7; 7 nucleotides align to TRBD2. J lost 3 bases, V lost 4 bases, and 6 bases had no gene match. The CDR3 covers 14 residues. Germline CDR1 reads PRHDT; CDR2 reads FYEKMQ (reference sequence).